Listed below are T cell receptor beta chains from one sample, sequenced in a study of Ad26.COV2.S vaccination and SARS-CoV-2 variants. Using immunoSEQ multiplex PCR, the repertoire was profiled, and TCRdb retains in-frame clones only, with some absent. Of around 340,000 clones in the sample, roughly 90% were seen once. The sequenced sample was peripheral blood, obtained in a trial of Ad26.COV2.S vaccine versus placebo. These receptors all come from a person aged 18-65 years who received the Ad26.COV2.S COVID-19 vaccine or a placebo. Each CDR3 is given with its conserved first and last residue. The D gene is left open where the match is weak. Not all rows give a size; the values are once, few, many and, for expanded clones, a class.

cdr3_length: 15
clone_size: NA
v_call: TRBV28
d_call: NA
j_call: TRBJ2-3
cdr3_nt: TGTGCCAGCAGTTCCCAATATACTAGCACAGATACGCAGTATTTT
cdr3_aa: CASSSQYTSTDTQYF

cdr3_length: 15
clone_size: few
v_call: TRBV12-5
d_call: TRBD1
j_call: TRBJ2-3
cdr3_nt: TGTGCTAGTGGTTCGGACAGGGACAGCACAGATACGCAGTATTTT
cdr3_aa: CASGSDRDSTDTQYF

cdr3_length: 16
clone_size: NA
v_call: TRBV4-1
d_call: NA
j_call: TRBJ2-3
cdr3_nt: TGCGCCAGCAGCCAAGTTTTTCGCGGAAGCACAGATACGCAGTATTTT
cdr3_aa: CASSQVFRGSTDTQYF

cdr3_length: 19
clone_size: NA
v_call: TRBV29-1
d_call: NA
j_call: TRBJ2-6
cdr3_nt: TGCAGCGTTATTTTACGGGGGTCGAGGGGAGCCTCTGGGGCCAACGTCCTGACTTTC
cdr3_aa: CSVILRGSRGASGANVLTF

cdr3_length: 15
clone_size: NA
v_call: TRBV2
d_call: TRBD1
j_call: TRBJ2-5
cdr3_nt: TGTGCCAGCAGTGAGAACAGGGGGGATGGGGGGACCCAGTACTTC
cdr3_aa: CASSENRGDGGTQYF

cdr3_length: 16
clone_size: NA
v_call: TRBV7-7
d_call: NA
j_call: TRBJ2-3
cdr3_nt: TGTGCTAGCAGCTTAGGAGCCGCGGGGTTCACAGATACGCAGTATTTT
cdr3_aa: CASSLGAAGFTDTQYF

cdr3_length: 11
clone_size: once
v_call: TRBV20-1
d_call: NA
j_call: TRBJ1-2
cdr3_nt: TGCAGTGCTAGAGTACTCCATGGCTACACCTTC
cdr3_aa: CSARVLHGYTF

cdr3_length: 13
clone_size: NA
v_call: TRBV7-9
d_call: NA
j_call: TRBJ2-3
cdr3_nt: TGTGCCAGCAGCTTAGCATTGACAGATACGCAGTATTTT
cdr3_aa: CASSLALTDTQYF

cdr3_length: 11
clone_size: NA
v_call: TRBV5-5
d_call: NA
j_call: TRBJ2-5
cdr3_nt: TGTGCCAGCAGCTTGGAGGAGACCCAGTACTTC
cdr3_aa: CASSLEETQYF

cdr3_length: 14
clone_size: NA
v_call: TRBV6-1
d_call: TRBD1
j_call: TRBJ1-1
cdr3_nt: TGTGCCAGCAGTCAGGGGGTTCTGAACACTGAAGCTTTCTTT
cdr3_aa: CASSQGVLNTEAFF

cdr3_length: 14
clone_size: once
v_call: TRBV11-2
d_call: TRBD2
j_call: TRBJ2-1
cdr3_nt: TGTGCCAGCAGCCTGCTGGCGGGAGCGAATGAGCAGTTCTTC
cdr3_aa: CASSLLAGANEQFF